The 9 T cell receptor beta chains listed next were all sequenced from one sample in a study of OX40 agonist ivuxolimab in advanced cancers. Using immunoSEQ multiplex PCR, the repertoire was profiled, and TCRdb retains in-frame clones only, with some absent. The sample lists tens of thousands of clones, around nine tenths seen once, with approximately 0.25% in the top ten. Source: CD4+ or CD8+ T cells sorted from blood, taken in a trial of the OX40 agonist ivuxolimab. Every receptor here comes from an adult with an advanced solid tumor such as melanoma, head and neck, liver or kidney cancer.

CDR3 sequence reads: CASSLVAVRERAFF. The DNA of the CDR3 is TGTGCCAGCAGCTTAGTGGCGGTCAGGGAGCGGGCTTTCTTT. The V gene is TRBV11-2, the J gene TRBJ1-1, with D possibly matching TRBD1 (5 bases). This CDR3 is built from 14 residues. V lost 1 base to trimming and J lost 11 bases, with 17 bases between them. Looked up from germline, CDR1 is SGHAT and CDR2 is FQNNGV.

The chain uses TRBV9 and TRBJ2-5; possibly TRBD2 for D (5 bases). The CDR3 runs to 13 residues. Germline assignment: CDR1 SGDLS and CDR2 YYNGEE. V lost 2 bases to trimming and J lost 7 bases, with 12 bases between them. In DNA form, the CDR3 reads TGTGCCAGCAGCGTGGGTAGCGAGGTGACCCAGTACTTC. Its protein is CASSVGSEVTQYF.

The CDR3 loop reads CASSVGSSGTQYF. Here the CDR3 DNA reads TGTGCCAGCAGCGTCGGATCTTCGGGGACCCAGTACTTC. The chain joins TRBV7-6 to TRBJ2-5, with D unclear. This CDR3 is 13 amino acids long. Trimming took 5 bases from V and 7 from J, leaving 14 bases between them. Germline-derived CDR1 and CDR2 are SGHVS and FNYEAQ.

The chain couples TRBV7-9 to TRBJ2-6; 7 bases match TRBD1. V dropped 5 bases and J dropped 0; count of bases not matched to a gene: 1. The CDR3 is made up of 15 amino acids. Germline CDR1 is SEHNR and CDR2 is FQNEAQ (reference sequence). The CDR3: CASSRDSSGANVLTF. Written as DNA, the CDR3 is TGTGCCAGCAGCCGGGACAGCTCTGGGGCCAACGTCCTGACTTTC.

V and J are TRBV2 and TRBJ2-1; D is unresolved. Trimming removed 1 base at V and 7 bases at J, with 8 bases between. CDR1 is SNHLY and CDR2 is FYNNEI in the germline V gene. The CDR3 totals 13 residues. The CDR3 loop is CASSEDLFNEQFF. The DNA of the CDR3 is TGTGCCAGCAGTGAAGACCTTTTTAATGAGCAGTTCTTC.

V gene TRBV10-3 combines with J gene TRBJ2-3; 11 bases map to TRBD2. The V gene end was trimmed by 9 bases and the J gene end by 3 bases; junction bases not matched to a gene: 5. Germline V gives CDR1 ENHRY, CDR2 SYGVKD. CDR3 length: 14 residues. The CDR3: CAISSGRFTDTQYF. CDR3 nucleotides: TGTGCCATATCTAGCGGGAGGTTTACAGATACGCAGTATTTT.

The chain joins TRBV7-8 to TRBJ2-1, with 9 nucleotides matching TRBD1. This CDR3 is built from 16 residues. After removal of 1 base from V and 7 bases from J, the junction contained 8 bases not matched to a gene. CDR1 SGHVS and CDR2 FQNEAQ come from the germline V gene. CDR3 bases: TGTGCCAGCAGCTTAGTTAGGACAGGGGTGTCTAATGAGCAGTTCTTC. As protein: CASSLVRTGVSNEQFF.

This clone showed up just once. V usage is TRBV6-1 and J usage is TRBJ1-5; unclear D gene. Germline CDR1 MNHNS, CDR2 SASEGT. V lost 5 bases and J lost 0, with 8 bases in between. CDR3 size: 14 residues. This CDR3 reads CASSQTVSNQPQHF. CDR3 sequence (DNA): TGTGCCAGCAGTCAAACAGTTAGCAATCAGCCCCAGCATTTT.

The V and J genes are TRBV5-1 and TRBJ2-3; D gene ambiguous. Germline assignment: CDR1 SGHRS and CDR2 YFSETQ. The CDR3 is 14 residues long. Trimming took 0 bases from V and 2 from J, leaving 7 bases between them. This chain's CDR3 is CASSLEENTDTQYF. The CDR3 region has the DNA TGCGCCAGCAGCTTGGAAGAGAACACAGATACGCAGTATTTT.